The rows below give T cell receptor beta chains drawn from one sample of a study of shared clonotypes between healthy human individuals. Assay used: immunoSEQ multiplex PCR; TCRdb lists only in-frame clones, some missing. The sample has under 850,000 clones, 92% seen once. The sample taken for sequencing was naive CD8+ T cells sorted from blood. Receptors originate from a man aged 25 to 45 in good health. The conserved cysteine and the conserved F or W are not part of the CDR3 here. Each record gives: CDR3 protein, J gene, D gene, V gene. A D gene is named only where the DNA matches it firmly.

ASSFIEYSTDTQY,TRBJ2-3,-,TRBV5-5
ASSFWGQGNQETQY,TRBJ2-5,-,TRBV6-6
ASSPGLAVGTGELF,TRBJ2-2,TRBD2,TRBV7-6
ASSSPPTAGGPDTQY,TRBJ2-3,TRBD2,TRBV27
ASSLRQGYNEQF,TRBJ2-1,TRBD1,TRBV5-1
ASSQVLGPDYEQY,TRBJ2-7,-,TRBV4-1
SVVDRDGTEAF,TRBJ1-1,TRBD1,TRBV29-1
ASSLNHRVQETQY,TRBJ2-5,-,TRBV7-8
ASSGGSGSLSYEQY,TRBJ2-7,TRBD2,TRBV27
ASSERSGKYNEQF,TRBJ2-1,-,TRBV10-2
ASSSLGTSYKRRETQY,TRBJ2-5,TRBD2,TRBV11-2
ASSLPIGVALTPLSNEQF,TRBJ2-1,-,TRBV9
ASSEPRDRVYNEQF,TRBJ2-1,TRBD1,TRBV2
ASSQMSSGRDSQYNEQF,TRBJ2-1,TRBD2,TRBV14
ASSTGLAGNNEQF,TRBJ2-1,TRBD2,TRBV11-2
ASSRTSGKVYNEQF,TRBJ2-1,TRBD2,TRBV6-6
ASSTQQGLTVYEQY,TRBJ2-7,-,TRBV11-2
ATSSEGGANVLT,TRBJ2-6,-,TRBV15
ASRYGSSTNEKLF,TRBJ1-4,-,TRBV28
ASSFATSGSPYEQY,TRBJ2-7,TRBD2,TRBV28
ASSPPTSGSPNEQF,TRBJ2-1,TRBD2,TRBV5-4
ASGLSGALYNEQF,TRBJ2-1,-,TRBV12-5
ASSLGLGGQRDTQY,TRBJ2-3,-,TRBV11-2
ATSRGQGETYEQY,TRBJ2-7,TRBD1,TRBV15
ASSPISTFGRGDTQY,TRBJ2-3,-,TRBV27
ASSYFSGEQAYEQY,TRBJ2-7,-,TRBV6-5
ASSLAEGLNEKLF,TRBJ1-4,-,TRBV7-9
ASSFLAGEENEQF,TRBJ2-1,TRBD2,TRBV5-4
ASSSLAGPTTDTQY,TRBJ2-3,TRBD2,TRBV19
ASSLGLAGVTDTQY,TRBJ2-3,TRBD2,TRBV19
ASSMPPPLSSYNEQF,TRBJ2-1,-,TRBV19
ASSFSGGNTEAF,TRBJ1-1,-,TRBV7-9